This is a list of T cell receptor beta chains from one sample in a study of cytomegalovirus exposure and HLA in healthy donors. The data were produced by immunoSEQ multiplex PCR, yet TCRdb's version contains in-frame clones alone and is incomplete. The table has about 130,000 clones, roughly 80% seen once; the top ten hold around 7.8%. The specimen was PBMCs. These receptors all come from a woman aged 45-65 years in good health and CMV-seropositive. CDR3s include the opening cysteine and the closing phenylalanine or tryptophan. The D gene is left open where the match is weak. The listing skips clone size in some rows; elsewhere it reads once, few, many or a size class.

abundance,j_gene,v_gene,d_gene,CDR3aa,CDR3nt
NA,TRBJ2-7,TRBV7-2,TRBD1,CASGGQRYEQYF,TGTGCCAGTGGGGGACAGAGGTACGAGCAGTACTTC
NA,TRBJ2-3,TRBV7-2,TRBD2,CASRSSGATDTQYF,TGTGCCAGCAGGTCTAGCGGGGCGACAGATACGCAGTATTTT
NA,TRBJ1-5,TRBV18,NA,CASSPPNRANQPQHF,TGTGCCAGCTCACCACCCAACAGGGCAAATCAGCCCCAGCATTTT
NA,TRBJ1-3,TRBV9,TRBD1,CASSFGTGVSSGNTIYF,TGTGCCAGCAGCTTTGGGACAGGTGTTAGCTCTGGAAACACCATATATTTT
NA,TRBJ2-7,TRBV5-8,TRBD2,CASSLVRELPEQYF,TGTGCCAGCAGCTTGGTGCGGGAGCTTCCCGAGCAGTACTTC
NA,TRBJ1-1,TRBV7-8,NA,CASSLLGILGTEAFF,TGTGCCAGCAGCTTACTAGGAATCCTTGGGACTGAAGCTTTCTTT
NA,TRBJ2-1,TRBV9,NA,CASSVAFGYNEQFF,TGTGCCAGCAGCGTAGCATTCGGCTACAATGAGCAGTTCTTC
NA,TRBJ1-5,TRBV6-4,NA,CASSDSTVYSNQPQHF,TGTGCCAGCAGTGACTCGACAGTCTATAGCAATCAGCCCCAGCATTTT
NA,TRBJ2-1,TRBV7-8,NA,CASSWGPAGAHYNEQFF,TGTGCCAGCAGCTGGGGCCCCGCGGGGGCCCACTACAATGAGCAGTTCTTC
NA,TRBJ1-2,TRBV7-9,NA,CASSHSEKRGPYGYTF,TGTGCCAGCAGCCATTCCGAAAAGCGGGGCCCCTATGGCTACACCTTC
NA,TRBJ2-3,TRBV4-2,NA,CASSQGTVTDTQYF,TGTGCCAGCAGCCAAGGAACGGTCACAGATACGCAGTATTTT
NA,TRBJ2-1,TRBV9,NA,CASSVRAESSYNEQFF,TGTGCCAGCAGCGTGAGAGCGGAGAGCTCCTACAATGAGCAGTTCTTC
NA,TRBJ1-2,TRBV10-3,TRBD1,CAIGWGTDKRYTF,TGTGCCATCGGGTGGGGGACAGACAAGAGGTACACCTTC
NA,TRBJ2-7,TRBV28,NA,CASSLGTSKLYEQYF,TGTGCCAGCAGTTTAGGTACTTCAAAGCTTTACGAGCAGTACTTC
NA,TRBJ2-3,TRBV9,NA,CASSVVAGAMGTQYF,TGTGCCAGCAGCGTAGTCGCGGGGGCCATGGGTACGCAGTATTTT
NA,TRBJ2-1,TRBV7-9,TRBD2,CASSPKTSGGLNEQFF,TGTGCCAGCAGCCCCAAGACTAGCGGGGGGTTAAATGAGCAGTTCTTC
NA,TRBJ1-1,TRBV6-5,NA,CASSRGRAEAFF,TGTGCCAGCAGCCGGGGGAGGGCTGAAGCTTTCTTT
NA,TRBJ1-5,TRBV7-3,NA,CASSLRGGGDQPQHF,TGTGCCAGCAGCTTAAGGGGGGGAGGGGATCAGCCCCAGCATTTT
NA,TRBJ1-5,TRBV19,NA,CASSIVWTFSNQPQHF,TGTGCCAGTAGTATAGTGTGGACATTTAGCAATCAGCCCCAGCATTTT
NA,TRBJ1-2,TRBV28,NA,CASRRAEGFYGYTF,TGTGCCAGCAGGCGAGCGGAGGGGTTCTATGGCTACACCTTC
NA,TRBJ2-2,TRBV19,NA,CASSMETQGGGELFF,TGTGCCAGTAGTATGGAAACCCAGGGAGGCGGGGAGCTGTTTTTT
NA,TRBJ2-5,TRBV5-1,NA,CASSLEGSEETQYF,TGCGCCAGCAGCTTGGAAGGGAGCGAAGAGACCCAGTACTTC
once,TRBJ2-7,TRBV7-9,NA,CASSLGTAYEQYF,TGTGCCAGCAGCTTAGGGACAGCCTACGAGCAGTACTTC
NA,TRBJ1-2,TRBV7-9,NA,CASSLAEGPSGYTF,TGTGCCAGCAGCTTAGCGGAGGGCCCTAGTGGCTACACCTTC
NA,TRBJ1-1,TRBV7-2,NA,CASSFQGRTEAFF,TGTGCCAGCAGCTTTCAGGGGCGCACTGAAGCTTTCTTT
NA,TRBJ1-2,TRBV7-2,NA,CASSLGGDTGYYGYTF,TGTGCCAGCAGCTTAGGAGGGGACACAGGGTACTATGGCTACACCTTC
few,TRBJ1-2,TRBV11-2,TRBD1,CASSPRGDYGYTF,TGTGCCAGCAGCCCCAGGGGGGACTATGGCTACACCTTC
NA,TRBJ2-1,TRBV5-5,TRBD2,CASSFDPGGARYNEQFF,TGTGCCAGCAGCTTCGATCCGGGAGGAGCGCGTTACAATGAGCAGTTCTTC
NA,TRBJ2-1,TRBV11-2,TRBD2,CASSYAGTSTGNEQFF,TGTGCCAGCAGCTACGCCGGGACTAGCACGGGGAATGAGCAGTTCTTC
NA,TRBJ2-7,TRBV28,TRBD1,CASSSTGESYEQYF,TGTGCCAGCAGTTCCACAGGGGAATCCTACGAGCAGTACTTC
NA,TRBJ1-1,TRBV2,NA,CASSVQGDSTEAFF,TGTGCCAGCAGTGTACAGGGCGACAGCACTGAAGCTTTCTTT
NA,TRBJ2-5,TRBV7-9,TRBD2,CASSRTSQETQYF,TGTGCCAGCAGCCGGACTAGTCAAGAGACCCAGTACTTC
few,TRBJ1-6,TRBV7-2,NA,CASSSRSPGDSPLHF,TGTGCCAGCAGCTCTCGGTCTCCCGGGGATTCACCCCTCCACTTT
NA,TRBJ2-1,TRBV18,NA,CASSPNMDSDYNEQFF,TGTGCCAGCTCACCAAACATGGACAGCGACTACAATGAGCAGTTCTTC
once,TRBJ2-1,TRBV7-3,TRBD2,CASSLTGSGGRNEQFF,TGTGCCAGCAGCTTAACGGGTAGCGGGGGGAGGAATGAGCAGTTCTTC
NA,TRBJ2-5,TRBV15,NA,CATSTGETQYF,TGTGCCACCAGCACGGGAGAGACCCAGTACTTC
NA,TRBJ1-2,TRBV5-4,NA,CASSSGEYGYTF,TGTGCCAGCAGCTCAGGGGAATATGGCTACACCTTC
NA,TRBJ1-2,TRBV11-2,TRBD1,CASSLDRITGDYGYTF,TGTGCCAGCAGCTTAGATAGGATTACAGGGGACTATGGCTACACCTTC
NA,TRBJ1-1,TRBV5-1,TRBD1,CASRTGGPKSTEAFF,TGCGCCAGCAGAACAGGGGGCCCCAAGTCGACTGAAGCTTTCTTT
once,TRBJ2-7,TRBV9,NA,CASSPGAGEQYF,TGTGCCAGCAGCCCGGGAGCGGGCGAGCAGTACTTC
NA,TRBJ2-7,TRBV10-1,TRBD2,CASSESSGIAEQYF,TGCGCCAGCAGTGAGTCTAGCGGGATTGCCGAGCAGTACTTC
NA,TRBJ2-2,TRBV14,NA,CASSQGLPNTGELFF,TGTGCCAGCAGCCAGGGACTGCCCAACACCGGGGAGCTGTTTTTT
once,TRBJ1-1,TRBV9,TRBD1,CASSVDLGQGTFF,TGTGCCAGCAGCGTAGATCTAGGACAGGGAACTTTCTTT
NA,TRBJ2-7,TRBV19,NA,CASSIDRQGGTYEQYF,TGTGCCAGTAGTATAGATCGGCAGGGCGGCACCTACGAGCAGTACTTC
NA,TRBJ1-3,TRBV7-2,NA,CASSPPSGNTIYF,TGTGCCAGCAGCCCCCCATCTGGAAACACCATATATTTT
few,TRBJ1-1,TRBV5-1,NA,CASSWGTMNTEAFF,TGCGCCAGCAGCTGGGGGACAATGAACACTGAAGCTTTCTTT
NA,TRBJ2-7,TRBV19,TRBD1,CASSSLTGGYEQYF,TGTGCCAGTAGTTCCCTGACAGGGGGCTACGAGCAGTACTTC
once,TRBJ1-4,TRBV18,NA,CASSPTGGNEKLFF,TGTGCCAGCTCACCGACAGGTGGAAATGAAAAACTGTTTTTT
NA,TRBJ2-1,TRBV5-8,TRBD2,CASNRASGTYSYNEQFF,TGTGCCAGCAATCGGGCTAGCGGGACCTACTCCTACAATGAGCAGTTCTTC
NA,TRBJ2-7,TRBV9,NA,CASGGNSYEQYF,TGTGCCAGCGGGGGGAACTCCTACGAGCAGTACTTC
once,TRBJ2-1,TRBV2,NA,CASTGVGYEQFF,TGTGCCAGCACAGGGGTTGGTTATGAGCAGTTCTTC
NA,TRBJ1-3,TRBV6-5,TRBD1,CASSRTGSGNTIYF,TGTGCCAGCAGCAGGACAGGGTCTGGAAACACCATATATTTT